The 15 T cell receptor beta chains presented below share a single source sample, sequenced in a study of regulatory T cells in long-lasting Graves disease. Time point specified: persistent/refractory GD, antithyroid drugs over 5 years with positive TRAb. PBMC-extracted RNA yielded the TCR library. The TCR beta library used iRepertoire HTBI primers with Arm-PCR amplification of CDR3. MiXCR, applied by TCRdb to the multiplex PCR reads, yields one record per CDR3 protein. The sample consists of fewer than 400,000 distinct CDR3 sequences, around a fifth of them appearing once. The input for sequencing was peripheral blood mononuclear cells (PBMCs), taken when the disease was refractory, from a patient treated with antithyroid drugs. These receptors were taken from a female donor with Graves disease.

V and J are TRBV15 and TRBJ2-7; D not certain. Germline V gene sequence: CDR1 LNHNV, CDR2 YYDKDF (reference sequence). Trimming took off 1 base at V and 2 bases at J, with 9 bases between the two ends. CDR3 length: 14 amino acids. In DNA form, the CDR3 reads TGTGCCACCAGCAGAGGTCGGCAGCCCTACGAGCAGTACTTC. Protein product: CATSRGRQPYEQYF.

This clonotype showed up just a few times. V usage is TRBV20-1 and J usage is TRBJ1-5; D ambiguous. Germline loops: CDR1 DFQATT, CDR2 SNEGSKA (reference sequence). Trimming stripped 1 base from V and 6 bases from J, with 7 bases between. This CDR3 is built from 12 residues. CDR3 DNA sequence: TGCAGTGCTAGAGGGAGCGGTCAGCCCCAGCATTTT. The encoded protein is CSARGSGQPQHF.

This clonotype has ten or more counts. The rearrangement links TRBV12-3 or TRBV12-4 to TRBJ1-5; 7 bases fit TRBD1. The CDR3 length is 17 residues. V shed 6 bases, J shed 6 bases, and the junction held 17 bases outside the gene matches. The CDR3 DNA follows: TGTGCCAGCAGCTCGACAGGGCCCTGGGGTAGGGGTCAGCCCCAGCATTTT. Protein product: CASSSTGPWGRGQPQHF.

V usage is TRBV19 and J usage is TRBJ1-5; D gene unclear. The V end was cut by 3 bases, the J end by 0 bases, with 12 bases between. Germline CDR1 and CDR2: LNHDA and SQIVND (reference sequence). The CDR3 runs 16 residues. The CDR3 region has the DNA TGTGCCAGTAGTATCACGGGGTTCTATAGCAATCAGCCCCAGCATTTT. Its protein product is CASSITGFYSNQPQHF.

This clonotype was seen only a few times. V and J are TRBV7-9 and TRBJ2-2; D is perhaps TRBD1 (5 bases). This CDR3 region has 14 residues. The germline V gene has CDR1 SEHNR and CDR2 FQNEAQ (reference sequence). Trimming shortened V by 3 bases and J by 7 bases, and 12 bases separated the two germline ends. The CDR3: CASSFGHILGELFF. CDR3 nucleotide sequence: TGTGCCAGCAGCTTTGGACATATCCTCGGGGAGCTGTTTTTT. Drawing the rest from reference TRBV7-9 and TRBJ2-2, the complete variable domain is DTGVSQNPRHKITKRGQNVTFRCDPISEHNRLYWYRQTLGQGPEFLTYFQNEAQLEKSRLLSDRFSAERPKGSFSTLEIQRTEQGDSAMYLCASSFGHILGELFFGEGSRLTVL.

This clonotype was found a few times. The rearrangement links TRBV30 to TRBJ2-5, with 9 positions matching TRBD1. The germline CDR1 and CDR2 sequences are GTSNPN and SVGIG (reference sequence). Trimming at V came to 4 bases and at J to 4 bases, leaving 19 bases not matched to a gene. There are 18 residues in the CDR3. CDR3 in amino acids: CAWTPLGAWTGAPETQYF. CDR3 nucleotide sequence: TGTGCCTGGACCCCTTTGGGGGCCTGGACAGGGGCTCCAGAGACCCAGTACTTC.

This clonotype has a count of ten or more. The chain combines TRBV11-2 with TRBJ1-1, with D uncertain. V was shortened by 7 bases and J by 2 bases, with 14 bases between the two germline ends. This CDR3 is 14 amino acids long. Germline V gene lookup returns CDR1 SGHAT and CDR2 FQNNGV. The CDR3, as DNA: TGTGCCAGCATTTCCCCCGACATAAACACTGAAGCTTTCTTT. Translated, it gives CASISPDINTEAFF. The full variable domain, with the rest looked up from reference TRBV11-2 and TRBJ1-1, is EAGVAQSPRYKIIEKRQSVAFWCNPISGHATLYWYQQILGQGPKLLIQFQNNGVVDDSQLPKDRFSAERLKGVDSTLKIQPAKLEDSAVYLCASISPDINTEAFFGQGTRLTVV.

Many counts were recorded for this clonotype. The junction departs from the called germline gene at one end, perhaps through a read error. The chain combines TRBV6-2 or TRBV6-3 with TRBJ2-7; 8 positions agree with TRBD2. The CDR3 is 14 residues long. Per the germline V gene, CDR1 is MNHEY and CDR2 is SVGEGT. In nucleotides, the CDR3 is TGTGCCAGCAGTTACTCCGGGGGTAGCGGGACTAGGCACTTC. Amino acid sequence: CASSYSGGSGTRHF.

The chain carries TRBV19 and TRBJ1-2; D is possibly TRBD1 (5 bases). This CDR3 is 17 amino acids long. Germline CDR1 LNHDA, CDR2 SQIVND (reference sequence). Trimming stripped 5 bases from V and 2 bases from J, with 21 bases between. In nucleotides, the CDR3 is TGTGCCAGTAGTCGGGGCCTCGGTTTAACTGTGAACTATGGCTACACCTTC. It specifies CASSRGLGLTVNYGYTF.

In regard to this clonotype: The junction does not match germline at one end; this may be a read error. The chain links TRBV7-8 to TRBJ1-1; TRBD1 is a possible D gene (5 bases). Germline V gene sequence: CDR1 SGHVS, CDR2 FQNEAQ. The CDR3 has 14 amino acids. This CDR3 is CASSSGLPNPEAFF. CDR3 sequence (DNA): TGTGCCAGCAGCTCGGGACTCCCGAACCCTGAAGCTTTCTTT.

In DNA, the CDR3 is TGCGCCAGCAGGGAACAGGGGAGGGACTATGGCTACACCTTC. It specifies CASREQGRDYGYTF. The gene calls are TRBV4-1 and TRBJ1-2; 7 bases agree with TRBD1. V lost 6 bases to trimming and J lost 3 bases; unmatched junction nucleotides: 7. CDR3 length: 14 residues. CDR1 and CDR2 (germline): MGHRA, YSYEKL.

This clonotype was observed a few times. The V and J genes are TRBV19 and TRBJ1-2; 7 bases are a match to TRBD1. The CDR3 is made up of 15 amino acids. From germline, CDR1 is LNHDA and CDR2 SQIVND (reference sequence). V was clipped by 3 bases and J by 0 bases; unmatched bases: 4. As DNA, the CDR3 is TGTGCCAGTAGTATGGGGACAGCAGCTAACTATGGCTACACCTTC. Encoded protein: CASSMGTAANYGYTF. Based on the CDR3 plus reference TRBV19 and TRBJ1-2, the full variable domain is DGGITQSPKYLFRKEGQNVTLSCEQNLNHDAMYWYRQDPGQGLRLIYYSQIVNDFQKGDIAEGYSVSREKKESFPLTVTSAQKNPTAFYLCASSMGTAANYGYTFGSGTRLTVV.

The chain combines TRBV3-1 with TRBJ2-7, with D perhaps matching TRBD2 (6 bases). Between the trimmed V and J ends, which lost 0 bases and 9 bases, there was a span of 15 bases. The CDR3 sequence is 14 residues long. CDR1 LGHDT and CDR2 YNNKEL come from the germline V gene (reference sequence). CDR3 protein: CASSQDLSGRRQYF. In nucleotides, the CDR3 is TGTGCCAGCAGCCAAGATCTGTCGGGGAGGCGGCAGTACTTC.

The CDR3 sequence is CASSSGTGASGEPQHF. The CDR3 coding sequence is TGTGCCAGCAGCTCCGGGACAGGGGCCTCCGGGGAGCCCCAGCATTTT. This chain connects TRBV7-9 to TRBJ1-5, with 10 bases that match TRBD1. The CDR3 consists of 16 residues. CDR1 SEHNR and CDR2 FQNEAQ come from the germline V gene (reference sequence). V gave up 4 bases and J gave up 8 bases; unmatched junction bases: 11.

This clonotype has a handful of counts. The rearrangement joins TRBV20-1 to TRBJ1-4, with 10 nucleotides matching TRBD1. The germline V gene encodes CDR1 DFQATT and CDR2 SNEGSKA (reference sequence). The CDR3 totals 13 residues. Trimming cost V 5 bases and J 8 bases; bases outside gene matches: 5. CDR3 in amino acids: CSARQGAREKLFF. The CDR3 bases are TGCAGTGCTCGACAGGGGGCAAGGGAAAAACTGTTTTTT.